Presented here are 10 T cell receptor beta chains from one specimen sequenced in a study of metastatic and nonmetastatic thyroid tumors. None of the patients had undergone any treatment ahead of thyroid surgery. From the PCR reads, TCRdb re-called clones with MiXCR. The sample has roughly 83,000 clones; around 14% are singletons. The source material was blood. Source of these receptors: a female donor with papillary thyroid cancer or a benign thyroid nodule (not recorded which). Some clones in this sample may be carry-over from other donors' samples.

This clone was recorded many times. Other DNA variants within this sample encode the same CDR3. The rearrangement links TRBV11-1 to TRBJ1-1; TRBD1 is a possible D gene (5 bases). Germline CDR1 reads SGHAT; CDR2 reads FQDESV (reference sequence). The CDR3 extends over 16 amino acids. V was shortened by 5 bases and J by 0 bases, with 16 bases between the two germline ends. The CDR3 DNA reads as TGTGCCAGCAGCCTCGGTAGGGGCGGGGTGAACACTGAAGCTTTCTTT. It translates to CASSLGRGGVNTEAFF.

This clone occurred many times. V usage is TRBV20-1 and J usage is TRBJ1-5; tentatively, D is TRBD1 (5 bases). The germline V gene encodes CDR1 DFQATT and CDR2 SNEGSKA (reference sequence). The CDR3 length is 13 residues. Trimming left V 5 bases short and J 3 bases short, with 11 bases between. This chain's CDR3 is CSAGGGPNQPQHF. CDR3 sequence (DNA): TGCAGTGCTGGGGGGGGACCCAATCAGCCCCAGCATTTT.

Regarding this clone: Its ends do not fully match the called genes, so a read error is possible. The rearrangement uses TRBV7-8 and TRBJ2-6, with unresolved D. The CDR3 totals 15 residues. Germline V lookup: CDR1 SGHVS, CDR2 FQNEAQ. The CDR3 DNA reads TGTGCCAGCAGCTTAACCCCCTCTGGCGCCAACGTCCTGACTTTC. Its translation is CASSLTPSGANVLTF.

J is TRBJ2-2 and V is TRBV5-1; no definite D call. The CDR3 consists of 15 residues. V gave up 0 bases and J gave up 2 bases, with 8 bases separating them. CDR1 and CDR2 from the germline V gene are SGHRS and YFSETQ. This CDR3 is CASSLGDFNTGELFF. Written as DNA, the CDR3 is TGCGCCAGCAGCTTGGGTGATTTTAACACCGGGGAGCTGTTTTTT.

This clone was counted ten times or more. The V and J genes are TRBV10-3 and TRBJ1-6; D gene unclear. CDR3 length: 14 residues. The germline CDR1 and CDR2 sequences are ENHRY and SYGVKD. Trimming removed 3 bases from V and 9 bases from J, with 12 bases in between. The CDR3 region is CAISEAPGGSPLHF. For the CDR3, the DNA is TGTGCCATCAGTGAAGCGCCGGGCGGTTCACCCCTCCACTTT.

This clone was found many times. This sequence joins TRBV28 and TRBJ1-5, with D maybe TRBD1 (5 bases). The CDR3 spans 15 residues. V lost 4 bases, J lost 4 bases, and 14 bases lay in between. CDR1 is MDHEN and CDR2 is SYDVKM in the germline V gene. The chain's CDR3 is CASSSAGGFNQPQHF. The CDR3 region has the DNA TGTGCCAGCAGTTCCGCCGGGGGGTTTAATCAGCCCCAGCATTTT.

This clone was observed many times. The chain couples TRBV14 to TRBJ2-5; 9 bases align to TRBD2. J lost 5 bases, V lost 1 base, and 8 bases had no gene match. CDR3 length equals 16 residues. The germline gives CDR1 SGHDN, CDR2 FVKESK. The CDR3 nucleotides are TGTGCCAGCAGCCAAGCCCTAGCGGGGTCGGGCGAGACCCAGTACTTC. Amino acids: CASSQALAGSGETQYF.

The chain uses TRBV7-3 and TRBJ2-6, with 8 bases that match TRBD1. The ends lost 0 bases at V and 0 bases at J; junction bases unmatched: 13. This CDR3 has 21 residues. The germline gives CDR1 SGHTA, CDR2 FQGTGA. The CDR3 spells CASSLTSVITDRASGANVLTF. CDR3 coding DNA: TGTGCCAGCAGCTTAACGTCTGTAATAACGGACAGGGCCTCTGGGGCCAACGTCCTGACTTTC.

This clone has only a few counts. This could be a read error, since a much larger clone is one nucleotide away. The DNA of the CDR3 is TGTGCCAGCAGTCCTTTGGGACCGTGGGAGCTGTTTTTT. This encodes CASSPLGPWELFF. The chain combines TRBV28 with TRBJ2-2; D is possibly TRBD1 or TRBD2 (5 bases each). Germline V gene data show CDR1 as MDHEN and CDR2 as SYDVKM. Trimming took off 5 bases at V and 9 bases at J, with 13 bases between the two ends. The CDR3 is 13 residues long.

In its sample, this clone was seen many times. The J gene is TRBJ1-2, the V gene TRBV6-1; the match to TRBD1 covers 11 bases. From germline, CDR1 is MNHNS and CDR2 SASEGT. The J segment lost 7 bases and the V segment lost 6 bases, leaving 10 bases of the junction unmatched. The length of the CDR3 is 15 residues. The CDR3, as DNA: TGTGCCAGCAGGGACAGGGGGCTGGATGGGGCTGGCTACACCTTC. Protein sequence: CASRDRGLDGAGYTF.